This T cell receptor (beta chain) was recorded in a study of CD8 T cells in Susac syndrome. Peripheral blood CD8+ and CD4+ T cells were profiled by TCR beta sequencing. While serving as controls, healthy donors were matched for age and sex. This CDR3 comprises 13 residues. V lost 6 bases, J lost 9 bases, and 17 bases lay in between. Reverse transcription used about 0.45 to 1 ug RNA and random hexamers. The amplification used immunoSEQ multiplex PCR on TCR beta CDR3; it spanned 54 Vbeta and 13 Jbeta. TCRdb re-analysed the immunoSEQ multiplex PCR reads in MiXCR, keeping a single row per CDR3 protein. The table has roughly 190,000 distinct CDR3 sequences, about 93% seen once.

The TCR was taken from a human donor in good health. Sequenced sample: CD4+ T cells from PBMCs. The chain combines TRBV12-3 or TRBV12-4 with TRBJ1-1, with D possibly matching TRBD1 (5 bases). CDR3 region: CASRLGTLGKAFF. The DNA of the CDR3 is TGTGCCAGCAGACTCGGGACCCTAGGGAAAGCTTTCTTT.